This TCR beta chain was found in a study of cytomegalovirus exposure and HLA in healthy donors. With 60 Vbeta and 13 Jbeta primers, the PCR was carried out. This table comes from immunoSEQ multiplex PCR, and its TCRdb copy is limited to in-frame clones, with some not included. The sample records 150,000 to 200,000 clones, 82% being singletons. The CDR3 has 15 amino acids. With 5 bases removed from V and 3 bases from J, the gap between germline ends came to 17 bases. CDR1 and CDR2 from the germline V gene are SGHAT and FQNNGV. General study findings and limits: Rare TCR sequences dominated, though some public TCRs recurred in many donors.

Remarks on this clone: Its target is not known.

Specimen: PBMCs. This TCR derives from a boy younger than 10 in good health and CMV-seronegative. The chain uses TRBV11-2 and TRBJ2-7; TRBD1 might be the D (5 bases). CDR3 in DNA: TGTGCCAGCAGCCACGTGGACATGGGAATCTACGAGCAGTACTTC. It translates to CASSHVDMGIYEQYF.